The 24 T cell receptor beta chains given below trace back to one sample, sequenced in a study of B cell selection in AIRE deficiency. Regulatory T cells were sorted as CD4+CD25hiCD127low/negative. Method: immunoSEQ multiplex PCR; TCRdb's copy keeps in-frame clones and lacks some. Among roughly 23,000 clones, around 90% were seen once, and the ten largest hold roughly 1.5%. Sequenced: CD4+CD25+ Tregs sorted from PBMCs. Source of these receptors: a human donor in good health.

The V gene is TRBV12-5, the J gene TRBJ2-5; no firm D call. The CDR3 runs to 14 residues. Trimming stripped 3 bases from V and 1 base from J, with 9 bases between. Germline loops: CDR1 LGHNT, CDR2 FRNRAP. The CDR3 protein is CASGLAGIQETQYF. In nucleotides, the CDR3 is TGTGCTAGTGGTTTAGCCGGAATCCAAGAGACCCAGTACTTC.

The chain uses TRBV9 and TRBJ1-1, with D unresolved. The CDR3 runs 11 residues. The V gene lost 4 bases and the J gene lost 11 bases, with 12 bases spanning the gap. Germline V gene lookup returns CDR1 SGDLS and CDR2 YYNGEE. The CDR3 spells CASSPESRAFF. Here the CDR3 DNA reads TGTGCCAGCAGCCCGGAGAGTAGGGCTTTCTTT.

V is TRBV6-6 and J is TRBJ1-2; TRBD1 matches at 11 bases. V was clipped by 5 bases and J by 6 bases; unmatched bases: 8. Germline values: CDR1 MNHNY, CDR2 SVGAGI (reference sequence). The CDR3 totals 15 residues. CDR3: CASSTIGDRGNGYTF. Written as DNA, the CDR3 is TGTGCCAGCAGTACGATAGGGGACAGGGGGAATGGCTACACCTTC.

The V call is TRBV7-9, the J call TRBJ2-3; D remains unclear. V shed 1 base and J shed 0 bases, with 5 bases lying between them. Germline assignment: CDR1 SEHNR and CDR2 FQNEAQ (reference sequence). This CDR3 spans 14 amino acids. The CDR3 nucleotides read TGTGCCAGCAGCTTAGACGGGAGCACAGATACGCAGTATTTT. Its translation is CASSLDGSTDTQYF.

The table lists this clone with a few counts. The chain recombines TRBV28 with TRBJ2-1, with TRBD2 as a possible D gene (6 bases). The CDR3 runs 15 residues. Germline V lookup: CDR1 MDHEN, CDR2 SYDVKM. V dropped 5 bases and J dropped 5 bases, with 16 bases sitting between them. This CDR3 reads CASSPGGDPNNEQFF. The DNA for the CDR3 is TGTGCCAGCAGTCCCGGCGGGGACCCAAACAATGAGCAGTTCTTC.

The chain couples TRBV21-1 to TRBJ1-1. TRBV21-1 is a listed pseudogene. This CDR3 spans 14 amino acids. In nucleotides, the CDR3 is TGTGCCAGCAACATGGACCGATCTAAGACTGAAGCTTTCTTT. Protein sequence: CASNMDRSKTEAFF.

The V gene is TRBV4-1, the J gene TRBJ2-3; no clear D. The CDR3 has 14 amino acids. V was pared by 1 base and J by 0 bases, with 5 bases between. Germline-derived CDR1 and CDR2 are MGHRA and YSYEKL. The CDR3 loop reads CASSQGRSTDTQYF. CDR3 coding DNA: TGCGCCAGCAGCCAAGGACGGAGCACAGATACGCAGTATTTT.

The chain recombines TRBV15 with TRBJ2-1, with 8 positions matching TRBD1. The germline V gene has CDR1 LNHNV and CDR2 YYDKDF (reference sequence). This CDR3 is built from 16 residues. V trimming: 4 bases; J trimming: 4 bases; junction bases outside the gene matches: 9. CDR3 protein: CATSKYQGALYNEQFF. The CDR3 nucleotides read TGTGCCACCAGCAAATACCAGGGGGCGTTATACAATGAGCAGTTCTTC.

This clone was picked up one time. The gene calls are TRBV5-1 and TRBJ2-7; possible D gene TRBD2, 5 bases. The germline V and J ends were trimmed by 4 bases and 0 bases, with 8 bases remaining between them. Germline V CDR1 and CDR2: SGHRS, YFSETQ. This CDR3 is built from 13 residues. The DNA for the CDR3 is TGCGCCAGCAGCAGGACTGGCTCCTACGAGCAGTACTTC. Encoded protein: CASSRTGSYEQYF.

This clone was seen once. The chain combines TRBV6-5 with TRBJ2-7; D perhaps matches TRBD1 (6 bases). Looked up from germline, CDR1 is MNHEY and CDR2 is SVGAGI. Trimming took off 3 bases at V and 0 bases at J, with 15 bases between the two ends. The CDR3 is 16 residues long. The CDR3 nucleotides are TGTGCCAGCAGTTATTCCTCGGACAGCCGCTCCTACGAGCAGTACTTC. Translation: CASSYSSDSRSYEQYF.

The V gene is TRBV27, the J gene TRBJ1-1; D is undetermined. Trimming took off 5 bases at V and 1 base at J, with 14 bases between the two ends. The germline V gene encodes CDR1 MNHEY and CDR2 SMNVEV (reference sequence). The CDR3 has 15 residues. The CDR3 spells CASSTNPGENTEAFF. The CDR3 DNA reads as TGTGCCAGCAGTACAAATCCGGGTGAGAACACTGAAGCTTTCTTT.

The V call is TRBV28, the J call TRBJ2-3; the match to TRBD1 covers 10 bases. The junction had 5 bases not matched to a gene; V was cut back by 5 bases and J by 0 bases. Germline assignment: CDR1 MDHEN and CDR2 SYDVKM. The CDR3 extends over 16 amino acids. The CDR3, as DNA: TGTGCCAGCAGTCCCCGGGGACAGGGGAGCACAGATACGCAGTATTTT. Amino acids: CASSPRGQGSTDTQYF.

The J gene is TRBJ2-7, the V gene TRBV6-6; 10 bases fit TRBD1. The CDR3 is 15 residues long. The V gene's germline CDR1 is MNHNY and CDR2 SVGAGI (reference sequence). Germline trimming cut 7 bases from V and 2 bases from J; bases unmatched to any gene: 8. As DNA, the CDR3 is TGTGCCAGCATTCATCCGGGACAGGGGACCTACGAGCAGTACTTC. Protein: CASIHPGQGTYEQYF.

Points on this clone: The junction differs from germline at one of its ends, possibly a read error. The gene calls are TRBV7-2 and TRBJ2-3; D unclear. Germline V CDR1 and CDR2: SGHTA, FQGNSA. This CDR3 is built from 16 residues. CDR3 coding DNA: TGTGCCAGCAGCTTATCAGGACCCCGGCAGGCAGATGCGCAGTATTTT. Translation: CASSLSGPRQADAQYF. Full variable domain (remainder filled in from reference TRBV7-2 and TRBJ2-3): GAGVSQSPSNKVTEKGKDVELRCDPISGHTALYWYRQSLGQGLEFLIYFQGNSAPDKSGLPSDRFSAERTGGSVSTLTIQRTQQEDSAVYLCASSLSGPRQADAQYFGPGTRLTVL.

The CDR3 region is CASSLRPGLNQPQHF. DNA for the CDR3: TGTGCCAGCAGCCTTCGTCCCGGACTCAATCAGCCCCAGCATTTT. This chain joins TRBV7-2 and TRBJ1-5; D gene unclear. Germline V gene sequence: CDR1 SGHTA, CDR2 FQGNSA. The CDR3 runs 15 residues. Trimming took off 5 bases at V and 3 bases at J, with 14 bases between the two ends.

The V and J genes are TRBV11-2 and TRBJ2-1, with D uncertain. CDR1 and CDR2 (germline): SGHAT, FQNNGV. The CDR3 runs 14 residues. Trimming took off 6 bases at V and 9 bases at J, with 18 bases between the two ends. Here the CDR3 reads CASSQQAGSGEQFF. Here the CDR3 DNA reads TGTGCCAGCAGTCAGCAAGCCGGGTCGGGTGAGCAGTTCTTC.

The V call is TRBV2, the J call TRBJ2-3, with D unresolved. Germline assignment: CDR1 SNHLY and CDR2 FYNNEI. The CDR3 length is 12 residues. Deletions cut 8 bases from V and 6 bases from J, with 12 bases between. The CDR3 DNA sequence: TGTGCCAGCGCCAAAACCGGGGATACGCAGTATTTT. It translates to CASAKTGDTQYF.

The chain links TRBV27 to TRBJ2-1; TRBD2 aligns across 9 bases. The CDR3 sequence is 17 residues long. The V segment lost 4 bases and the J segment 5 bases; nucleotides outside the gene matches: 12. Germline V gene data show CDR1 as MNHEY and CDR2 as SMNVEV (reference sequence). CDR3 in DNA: TGTGCCAGCAGTTGGGGTAGCGGGGGCCTCCCTAACAATGAGCAGTTCTTC. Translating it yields CASSWGSGGLPNNEQFF.

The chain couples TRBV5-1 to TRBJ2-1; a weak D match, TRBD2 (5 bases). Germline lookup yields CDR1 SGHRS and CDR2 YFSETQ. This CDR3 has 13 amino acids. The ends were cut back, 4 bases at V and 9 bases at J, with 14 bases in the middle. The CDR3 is CASSRSLEVEQFF. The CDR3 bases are TGCGCCAGCAGCAGGTCCCTGGAGGTTGAGCAGTTCTTC.

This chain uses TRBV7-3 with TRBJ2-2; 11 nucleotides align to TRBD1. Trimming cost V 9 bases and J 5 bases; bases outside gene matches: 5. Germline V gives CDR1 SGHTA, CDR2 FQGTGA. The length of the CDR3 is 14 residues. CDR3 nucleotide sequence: TGTGCCAGTAGAAGGGACAGGGGGACCGGGGAGCTGTTTTTT. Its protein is CASRRDRGTGELFF.

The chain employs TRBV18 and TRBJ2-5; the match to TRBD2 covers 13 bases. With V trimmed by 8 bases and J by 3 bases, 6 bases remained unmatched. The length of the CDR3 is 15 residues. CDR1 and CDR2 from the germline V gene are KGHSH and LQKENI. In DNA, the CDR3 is TGTGCCAGCCGAGGACTAGCGGGAGTTAAAGAGACCCAGTACTTC. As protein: CASRGLAGVKETQYF.

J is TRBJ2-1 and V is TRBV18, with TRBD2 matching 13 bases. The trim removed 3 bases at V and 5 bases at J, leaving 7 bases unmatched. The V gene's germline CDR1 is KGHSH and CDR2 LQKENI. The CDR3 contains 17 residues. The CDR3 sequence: CASSPGLAGAGHNEQFF. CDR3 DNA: TGTGCCAGCTCACCCGGACTAGCGGGGGCGGGGCACAATGAGCAGTTCTTC.

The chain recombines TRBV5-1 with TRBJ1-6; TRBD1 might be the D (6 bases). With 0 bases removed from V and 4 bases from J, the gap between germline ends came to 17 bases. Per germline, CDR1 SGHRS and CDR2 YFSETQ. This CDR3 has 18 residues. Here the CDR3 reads CASSLGARGTFYNSPLHF. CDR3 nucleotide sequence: TGCGCCAGCAGCTTGGGTGCCAGGGGAACGTTTTATAATTCACCCCTCCACTTT.

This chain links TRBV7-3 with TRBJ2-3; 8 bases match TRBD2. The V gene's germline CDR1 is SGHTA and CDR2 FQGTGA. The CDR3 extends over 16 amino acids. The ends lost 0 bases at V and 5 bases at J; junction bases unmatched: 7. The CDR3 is CASSLTPLRGGDTQYF. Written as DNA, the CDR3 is TGTGCCAGCAGCTTAACCCCTCTACGGGGGGGAGATACGCAGTATTTT.